The entry below gives a single TCR beta chain sequence along with its context. Its specificity is unknown. Only in-frame clones appear in the TCRdb table, and some are missing; sequencing was by immunoSEQ multiplex PCR. The sample yields about 2.1 million clones, around 93% seen once. The sample is drawn from a study of shared clonotypes between healthy human individuals. Study-wide points: Sorted-subset sequencing was shown by rarefaction to be incomplete despite large depth. Memory subsets generally showed smaller estimated richness than naive subsets did. Only blood was sampled, and tissue TCR repertoires likely differ from blood ones. Against clonotypes common to all four donors, non-shared ones had lower generation probabilities.

CD45RO negativity and positive selection for CCR7 defined naive CD8 cells, a population that excluded terminally differentiated effector memory CD45RA+ cells. The CDR3 consists of 14 residues. Germline lookup yields CDR1 SNHLY and CDR2 FYNNEI. The ends were cut back, 3 bases at V and 4 bases at J, with 7 bases in the middle. The sequencing sample was made of naive CD8+ T cells from PBMCs. The chain uses TRBV2 and TRBJ2-6; D uncertain. The receptor was isolated from a man younger than 35 in good health. Some clones in this sample may be carry-over from other donors' samples. CDR3 DNA sequence: TGTGCCAGCAGTGAGGGGATCGGGGCCAACGTCCTGACTTTC. Its protein product is CASSEGIGANVLTF.